These T cell receptor beta chains were read from a single sample in a study of blood T cell repertoires in COVID-19. Measured with immunoSEQ multiplex PCR; TCRdb has only the in-frame clones, and not every one. The sample has under 450,000 clones, 70% to 90% seen once; the top ten hold about 7.1%. The sequencing sample was made of peripheral blood. These TCRs come from a woman in her fifties or sixties with COVID-19, enrolled during active disease. The CDR3 runs from the conserved cysteine through the conserved F or W. Fields, in order: CDR3 length, J gene, D gene, V gene, clone size, CDR3 protein, CDR3 DNA. The D gene is left open where the match is weak. Clone size is stated in some rows and not others, as once, few, many or a class when expanded.

length: 16
J: TRBJ2-1
D: -
V: TRBV23-1
size: -
CDR3: CASSQNDTSSYNEQFF
DNA: TGCGCCAGCAGTCAAAACGACACGAGCTCCTACAATGAGCAGTTCTTC

length: 12
J: TRBJ1-1
D: -
V: TRBV30
size: -
CDR3: CAWILMNTEAFF
DNA: TGTGCCTGGATACTCATGAACACTGAAGCTTTCTTT

length: 16
J: TRBJ2-1
D: TRBD2
V: TRBV7-8
size: once
CDR3: CASSLASGGSYNEQFF
DNA: TGTGCCAGCAGCTTAGCGTCGGGGGGCTCCTACAATGAGCAGTTCTTC

length: 14
J: TRBJ1-4
D: -
V: TRBV7-9
size: -
CDR3: CASSLGGANEKLFF
DNA: TGTGCCAGCAGCCTCGGGGGGGCTAATGAAAAACTGTTTTTT

length: 15
J: TRBJ2-5
D: TRBD2
V: TRBV6-2/TRBV6-3
size: -
CDR3: CASSYSGTSMETQYF
DNA: TGTGCCAGCAGTTACAGCGGGACTAGCATGGAGACCCAGTACTTC

length: 15
J: TRBJ2-7
D: -
V: TRBV7-9
size: -
CDR3: CASSLTSGSSYEQYF
DNA: TGTGCCAGCAGCCTTACGTCAGGATCATCCTACGAGCAGTACTTC

length: 18
J: TRBJ2-7
D: TRBD1
V: TRBV7-9
size: -
CDR3: CASSSGLKPGQAPYEQYF
DNA: TGTGCCAGCAGCTCGGGCCTCAAACCGGGACAGGCGCCCTACGAGCAGTACTTC

length: 15
J: TRBJ1-4
D: TRBD1
V: TRBV7-6
size: -
CDR3: CASSLDTGGNGKLFF
DNA: TGTGCCAGCAGCTTAGACACAGGGGGGAATGGAAAACTGTTTTTT

length: 14
J: TRBJ1-2
D: -
V: TRBV25-1
size: few
CDR3: CASSGRPVNYGYTF
DNA: TGTGCCAGCAGTGGCCGCCCGGTTAACTATGGCTACACCTTC

length: 18
J: TRBJ2-7
D: TRBD2
V: TRBV10-3
size: once
CDR3: CAIGLAGGRGESSYEQYF
DNA: TGTGCCATCGGACTAGCGGGGGGCCGGGGGGAAAGCTCCTACGAGCAGTACTTC

length: 15
J: TRBJ2-7
D: -
V: TRBV19
size: once
CDR3: CASSRVMLGSYEQYF
DNA: TGTGCCAGTAGTCGCGTCATGCTCGGCTCCTACGAGCAGTACTTC

length: 21
J: TRBJ2-3
D: TRBD2
V: TRBV4-3
size: -
CDR3: CASSPAYSGTSGGPGTDTQYF
DNA: TGCGCCAGCAGCCCCGCCTATTCCGGGACTAGCGGGGGGCCCGGCACAGATACGCAGTATTTT

length: 15
J: TRBJ1-2
D: -
V: TRBV6-5
size: -
CDR3: CASSYYRESSGGYTF
DNA: TGTGCCAGCAGTTACTACAGAGAATCCTCCGGTGGCTACACCTTC

length: 14
J: TRBJ2-1
D: TRBD1
V: TRBV27
size: -
CDR3: CASSQRDSYNEQFF
DNA: TGTGCCAGCAGCCAACGGGACAGCTACAATGAGCAGTTCTTC

length: 13
J: TRBJ2-3
D: -
V: TRBV11-1
size: -
CDR3: CASSTAGTDTQYF
DNA: TGTGCCAGCAGCACTGCTGGCACAGATACGCAGTATTTT

length: 12
J: TRBJ2-1
D: -
V: TRBV5-1
size: -
CDR3: CASSLMRDEQFF
DNA: TGCGCCAGCAGCTTGATGAGGGATGAGCAGTTCTTC

length: 14
J: TRBJ2-5
D: -
V: TRBV5-6
size: -
CDR3: CASSLVLEGETQYF
DNA: TGTGCCAGCAGCTTGGTTCTGGAGGGGGAGACCCAGTACTTC